The rows below give T cell receptor beta chains drawn from one sample of a study of regulatory T cells in long-lasting Graves disease. From the multiplex PCR reads, TCRdb called clonotypes with MiXCR, one entry per CDR3 protein. The sample includes a few hundred thousand distinct CDR3 sequences, 12% to 15% of them seen just once. This sample also belongs to another study, concerning T cells in Graves' hyperthyroidism and ophthalmopathy.

Here the sequenced sample was peripheral blood mononuclear cells (PBMCs), taken at new diagnosis, from a patient treated with antithyroid drugs. The receptor source for this set is a woman aged 45-65 years with Graves disease. CDR3s include the opening cysteine and the closing phenylalanine or tryptophan. A D gene is named only where the DNA matches it firmly. Clone size is stated in some rows and not others, as once, few, many or a class when expanded.

v_gene	j_gene	d_gene	abundance	CDR3nt	CDR3aa
TRBV9	TRBJ2-3	NA	few	TGTGCCAGCAGCGTAGCGGGCCAAGGGTGGGATACGCAGTATTTT	CASSVAGQGWDTQYF
TRBV28	TRBJ2-7	NA	many	TGTGCCAGCAGTTTAGTTACAGCCCAGGAAAACGAGCAGTACTTC	CASSLVTAQENEQYF
TRBV6-1	TRBJ2-2	NA	NA	TGTGCCGGAGGGCAGCCAAACACCGGGGAGCTGTTTTTT	CAGGQPNTGELFF
TRBV30	TRBJ2-7	NA	few	TGTGCCTGGAGTGCGACACCGTACGAGCAGTACTTC	CAWSATPYEQYF
TRBV18	TRBJ2-3	NA	many	TGTGCCAGCTCACCAAGCAGGGCGAGTGGTGCAGATACGCAGTATTTT	CASSPSRASGADTQYF
TRBV3-1	TRBJ1-3	NA	few	TGTGCCAGGAGACCAAACGAGTACAGCGCCGGTTCATCTGGAAACACCATATATTTT	CARRPNEYSAGSSGNTIYF
TRBV20-1	TRBJ2-2	NA	NA	TGCAGTGCTCCACTTCCGAACACCGGGGAGCTGTTTTTT	CSAPLPNTGELFF
TRBV11-2	TRBJ2-1	NA	many	TGTGCCAGCAGCTTAGACTCGCGGAGATCCTACAATGAGCAGTTCTTC	CASSLDSRRSYNEQFF
TRBV6-2/TRBV6-3	TRBJ2-7	NA	NA	TGTGCCAGCAGGACCGGAGGGGGTCTCTACGAGCAGTACTTC	CASRTGGGLYEQYF
TRBV11-3	TRBJ2-5	TRBD2	many	TGTGCCAGCAGCTTAGGCCCCGGGAGGGAAGAGACCCAGTACTTC	CASSLGPGREETQYF
TRBV12-3/TRBV12-4	TRBJ2-5	TRBD1	many	TGTGCCAGCACTTCCCAAAGCCTCGGGACAGGGGGAGAGACCCAGTACTTC	CASTSQSLGTGGETQYF
TRBV7-9	TRBJ2-5	TRBD2	NA	TGTGCCAGCAGCCCAGGATCCCTAGCGGGAAAAGAGACCCAGTACTTC	CASSPGSLAGKETQYF
TRBV5-1	TRBJ2-7	NA	NA	TGCGCCAGCAGCACGGACGAAGCCTCCTCCTACGAGCAGTACTTC	CASSTDEASSYEQYF
TRBV5-1	TRBJ2-7	TRBD1	many	TGCGCCAGCAGCCGAACTGGACAGGGTGTCAACGAGCAGTACTTC	CASSRTGQGVNEQYF
TRBV28	TRBJ2-2	TRBD1	many	TGTGCCAGCAGTATAGACAGGGGGGGGTACGGGGAGCTGTTTTTT	CASSIDRGGYGELFF
TRBV4-1	TRBJ2-7	TRBD2	NA	TGCGCCAGCAGCCAAGCTAGAGGGACTAGTACCATATACGAGCAGTACTTC	CASSQARGTSTIYEQYF
TRBV6-1	TRBJ2-7	NA	many	TGTGCCAGCGGGAGTGGGGCGGTACTTTCCGAGCAGTACTTC	CASGSGAVLSEQYF
TRBV12-3/TRBV12-4	TRBJ1-5	NA	NA	TGTGCCAGCAGTCACGGGATAGGGGGAAATCAGCCCCAGCATTTT	CASSHGIGGNQPQHF
TRBV5-6	TRBJ2-2	NA	many	TGTGCCAGCAGCTCTGCCGGGCGGCACACCGGGGAGCTGTTTTTT	CASSSAGRHTGELFF
TRBV3-1	TRBJ2-7	NA	NA	TGTGCCAGCAGCCAAGGTACGACTCAGTACTTC	CASSQGTTQYF
TRBV12-3/TRBV12-4	TRBJ2-6	NA	NA	TGTGCCAGCAGTTTCGACTCTGGGGCCAACGTCCTGACTTTC	CASSFDSGANVLTF
TRBV25-1	TRBJ2-1	TRBD1	many	TGTGCCAGCAGGTCCCGGGACAGGGGGCGTGTTTGCTCCTACAATGAGCAGTTCTTC	CASRSRDRGRVCSYNEQFF
TRBV10-2	TRBJ2-5	TRBD2	NA	TGCGCCAGCAGTGCAGGACTAGCGGAGGTGGAGACCCAGTACTTC	CASSAGLAEVETQYF
TRBV2	TRBJ2-1	TRBD2	many	TGTGCCAGCATCCCCGAGGCTAGCGGAACCAATGAGCAGTTCTTC	CASIPEASGTNEQFF
TRBV29-1	TRBJ2-1	TRBD2	many	TGCAGCGGGATAGCGGGAGGGCCGGTGGAGCAGTTCTTC	CSGIAGGPVEQFF
TRBV7-2	TRBJ2-6	NA	many	TGTGCCAGCAGTCTCGGTGCTTCTGGGGCCAACGTCCTGACTTTC	CASSLGASGANVLTF
TRBV14	TRBJ1-4	TRBD1	NA	TGTGCCAGCAGCCAAGTAGTGGCGGGGGGGACAGATAATGAAAAACTGTTTTTT	CASSQVVAGGTDNEKLFF
TRBV4-1	TRBJ2-1	TRBD2	many	TGCGCCAGCAGCCCGAGCCAGCGGGAGGGCCAAACGAATGAGCAGTTCTTC	CASSPSQREGQTNEQFF
TRBV6-1	TRBJ1-3	NA	many	TGTGCCAGCACCCAACAAGGAAGGGTCTCCTACTTATCTGGAAACACCATATATTTT	CASTQQGRVSYLSGNTIYF
TRBV5-8	TRBJ1-1	TRBD1	many	TGTGCCAGCAGCTTGGCAAGCACAACAGGGGGGAACACTGAAGCTTTCTTT	CASSLASTTGGNTEAFF
TRBV2	TRBJ2-3	NA	many	TGTGCCAGCACACGAAGACTAGGACACGGCACAGATACGCAGTATTTT	CASTRRLGHGTDTQYF
TRBV28	TRBJ2-3	NA	many	TGTGCCAGCAGTTTCGGGATCCACAGGAGCACAGATACGCAGTATTTT	CASSFGIHRSTDTQYF
TRBV27	TRBJ2-1	TRBD2	many	TGTGCCAGCTGGACGGGAGGGCCACACAATGAGCAGTTCTTC	CASWTGGPHNEQFF
TRBV24-1	TRBJ2-7	TRBD1	few	TGTGCCACCAGAGGACAGGGGGAAAGGGACGAGCAGTACTTC	CATRGQGERDEQYF
TRBV5-1	TRBJ2-1	NA	many	TGCGCCAGCAGCTTGGCCGCCGCGTACAATGAGCAGTTCTTC	CASSLAAAYNEQFF
TRBV5-5	TRBJ1-2	NA	NA	TGTGCCAGCAGCTTGGGGAACGGACCCGTCCTTGGCTACACCTTC	CASSLGNGPVLGYTF
TRBV6-5	TRBJ2-7	TRBD2	NA	TGTGCCAGCAGTTACGGGGGACTAGGCGTTGGTTCCCACGAGCAGTACTTC	CASSYGGLGVGSHEQYF
TRBV11-1	TRBJ2-7	NA	many	TGTGCCAGCAGCTTTCCGGACAACTCCTACGAGCAGTACTTC	CASSFPDNSYEQYF
TRBV5-1	TRBJ2-7	TRBD2	few	TGCGCCAGCAGCGGCGATCTAGCGGGGAGCTCCTACGAGCAGTACTTC	CASSGDLAGSSYEQYF
TRBV7-9	TRBJ1-5	TRBD1	NA	TGTGCCAGCAGCTCCGGGACAGGCCACGGATGGAGCAATCAGCCCCAGCATTTT	CASSSGTGHGWSNQPQHF
TRBV10-3	TRBJ2-5	TRBD1	NA	TGTGCCATCAGTACCCGCAAGGGGGCAATTGAAGAGACCCAGTACTTC	CAISTRKGAIEETQYF